These 9 T cell receptor beta chains were sequenced from one sample in a study of vaccination and CD4 T cells after COVID-19. The Oncomine TCR Beta short-read assay generated sequence data from the DNA of cultured CD4+ T cells. Genomic DNA from cultured CD4+ T cells was extracted. TCRdb reprocessed the PCR reads via MiXCR and lists one record per CDR3 protein. The data hold 11,000 or so distinct CDR3 sequences, with 40% observed a single time. Their antigens remain unidentified. As for treatment: approximately 9-day PBMC culture with coronavirus spike peptide pools or control peptides (ViraFEST assay). Researchers collected the unexposed donor's CD4+ T cells before the COVID-19 pandemic (2011-2018). The sequencing input was CD4+ T cells from blood, cultured in vitro. Receptors were obtained from a human donor in good health.

This chain uses TRBV6-2 or TRBV6-3 with TRBJ2-1; no definite D call. The ends were cut back, 4 bases at V and 0 bases at J, with 7 bases in the middle. The CDR3 runs 14 residues. Per germline, CDR1 MNHEY and CDR2 SVGEGT. The chain's CDR3 is CASSSRSSYNEQFF. For the CDR3, the DNA is TGTGCCAGCAGTTCGCGCTCCTCCTACAATGAGCAGTTCTTC.

The J gene is TRBJ1-2, the V gene TRBV6-5, with a tentative D call TRBD1 (5 bases). Germline lookup yields CDR1 MNHEY and CDR2 SVGAGI. The V gene lost 2 bases and the J gene lost 2 bases, with 12 bases spanning the gap. The CDR3 contains 15 residues. Written as DNA, the CDR3 is TGTGCCAGCAGTTACAAGGGACTGACAAACTATGGCTACACCTTC. This encodes CASSYKGLTNYGYTF.

This clonotype has only a few counts. V gene TRBV19 combines with J gene TRBJ1-5; D is ambiguous. V was clipped by 11 bases and J by 3 bases, with 17 bases between them. The CDR3 is 14 residues long. Germline V gene sequence: CDR1 LNHDA, CDR2 SQIVND (reference sequence). CDR3 DNA sequence: TGTGCCGGGTCGGCCGAAACCTTCAATCAGCCCCAGCATTTT. Translated: CAGSAETFNQPQHF.

The chain carries TRBV4-3 and TRBJ2-4; 9 bases are shared with TRBD2. V lost 1 base and J lost 0; bases outside the gene matches: 7. The germline gives CDR1 LGHNA, CDR2 YSLEER. This CDR3 has 18 amino acids. This CDR3 is CASSQVGTSTVAKNIQYF. The CDR3 coding sequence is TGCGCCAGCAGCCAAGTAGGGACTAGCACCGTAGCCAAAAACATTCAGTACTTC.

This chain connects TRBV6-5 to TRBJ2-2; TRBD1 matches 9 bases. Germline-derived CDR1 and CDR2 are MNHEY and SVGAGI. V dropped 2 bases and J dropped 5; count of bases not matched to a gene: 6. CDR3 length: 16 residues. The CDR3 protein is CASSYLTGGETGELFF. CDR3 in DNA: TGTGCCAGCAGTTACCTGACAGGGGGAGAGACCGGGGAGCTGTTTTTT.

The rearrangement joins TRBV7-2 to TRBJ2-5; 7 bases are a match to TRBD1. V shed 2 bases and J 3 bases; nucleotides not matched to a gene: 3. The germline gives CDR1 SGHTA, CDR2 FQGNSA. The CDR3 spans 14 residues. This chain's CDR3 is CASSLRDSKETQYF. Written as DNA, the CDR3 is TGTGCCAGCAGCTTACGGGACAGTAAAGAGACCCAGTACTTC.

Relative to its sample, this clonotype is medium-sized. The rearrangement uses TRBV15 and TRBJ1-2, with TRBD1 identical over 8 bases. The V gene's germline CDR1 is LNHNV and CDR2 YYDKDF (reference sequence). V lost 4 bases, J lost 5 bases, and 9 bases stayed unmatched. CDR3 length: 15 residues. This chain's CDR3 is CATSTRTGRTYGYTF. As DNA, the CDR3 is TGTGCCACCAGCACTAGGACAGGGAGAACGTATGGCTACACCTTC.

The chain recombines TRBV14 with TRBJ1-5; D is possibly TRBD1 (5 bases). CDR3 length: 13 residues. The germline gives CDR1 SGHDN, CDR2 FVKESK. The V gene lost 0 bases and the J gene lost 11 bases, with 11 bases spanning the gap. The CDR3 is CASSQEIRGAQHF. For the CDR3, the DNA is TGTGCCAGCAGCCAAGAGATAAGGGGTGCCCAGCATTTT. The full variable domain, in which reference TRBV14 and TRBJ1-5 provide the parts outside the CDR3, is EAGVTQFPSHSVIEKGQTVTLRCDPISGHDNLYWYRRVMGKEIKFLLHFVKESKQDESGMPNNRFLAERTGGTYSTLKVQPAELEDSGVYFCASSQEIRGAQHFGDGTRLSIL.

The chain recombines TRBV7-9 with TRBJ2-5, with 7 bases matching TRBD2. J gave up 4 bases and V 5 bases, and 7 bases lay outside the gene matches. From germline, CDR1 is SEHNR and CDR2 FQNEAQ (reference sequence). The CDR3 has 14 amino acids. CDR3 in amino acids: CASSNLGGRETQYF. The CDR3 coding sequence is TGTGCCAGCAGCAACCTCGGGGGGAGAGAGACCCAGTACTTC.